This entry lists 10 T cell receptor beta chains sequenced from one sample in a study of blood T cell repertoires in COVID-19. Repertoires were generated with immunoSEQ multiplex PCR, while TCRdb's copy carries only in-frame clones and drops some. Here the sample spans 300,000 to 450,000 clones, around 87% being singletons. The sample was PBMCs or T cells enriched from blood (not recorded which). Receptor source: a man younger than 40 who had recovered from COVID-19.

The chain uses TRBV11-2 and TRBJ2-7; D perhaps matches TRBD1 (6 bases). CDR1 and CDR2 (germline): SGHAT, FQNNGV. V dropped 5 bases and J dropped 1 base, with 9 bases sitting between them. The CDR3 spans 13 residues. This CDR3 is CASSQDSSYEQYF. The CDR3 DNA follows: TGTGCCAGCAGCCAGGACAGTTCCTACGAGCAGTACTTC.

This clone turned up a few times. The chain recombines TRBV5-4 with TRBJ1-1; D unclear. CDR1 is SGHNT and CDR2 is YYREEE in the germline V gene (reference sequence). V gave up 7 bases and J gave up 2 bases, with 9 bases separating them. The CDR3 covers 12 residues. CDR3 sequence: CASRAANTEAFF. The CDR3 nucleotides are TGTGCCAGCCGAGCGGCTAACACTGAAGCTTTCTTT.

The chain recombines TRBV4-3 with TRBJ1-2; possibly TRBD1 for D (5 bases). Germline V gives CDR1 LGHNA, CDR2 YSLEER. The CDR3 runs 16 residues. Trimming stripped 2 bases from V and 3 bases from J, with 16 bases between. CDR3 loop: CASSQTKLTAYYGYTF. The CDR3 region has the DNA TGCGCCAGCAGCCAAACGAAACTGACAGCTTACTATGGCTACACCTTC.

This clone showed up just once. The rearrangement uses TRBV5-4 and TRBJ2-7, with D hard to call. The V end was cut by 2 bases, the J end by 4 bases, with 4 bases between. CDR3 size: 11 residues. Per germline, CDR1 SGHNT and CDR2 YYREEE (reference sequence). CDR3 sequence (DNA): TGTGCCAGCAGCTTCGGGTACGAGCAGTACTTC. Its translation: CASSFGYEQYF. Together with reference TRBV5-4 and TRBJ2-7, the CDR3 gives the full variable domain: ETGVTQSPTHLIKTRGQQVTLRCSSQSGHNTVSWYQQALGQGPQFIFQYYREEENGRGNFPPRFSGLQFPNYSSELNVNALELDDSALYLCASSFGYEQYFGPGTRLTVT.

In its sample, this clone was seen once. The chain couples TRBV10-3 to TRBJ1-1; TRBD1 agrees at 9 bases. The ends lost 6 bases at V and 3 bases at J; junction bases unmatched: 8. CDR1 ENHRY and CDR2 SYGVKD come from the germline V gene. There are 15 residues in the CDR3. The DNA of the CDR3 is TGTGCCATCAGCGTTGGACAGGGGAGGGACACTGAAGCTTTCTTT. Translation gives CAISVGQGRDTEAFF.

A single count supports this clone. The CDR3 DNA is TGTGCCAGTAGCAACCAGGGGGACCAGCCCCAGCATTTT. Translation: CASSNQGDQPQHF. The rearrangement joins TRBV19 to TRBJ1-5, with 7 nucleotides matching TRBD1. Germline loops: CDR1 LNHDA, CDR2 SQIVND (reference sequence). This CDR3 is built from 13 residues. The V gene end was trimmed by 6 bases and the J gene end by 7 bases; junction bases not matched to a gene: 6.

The V gene is TRBV25-1, the J gene TRBJ2-1; a possible D gene is TRBD2 (5 bases). Germline loops: CDR1 MGHDK, CDR2 SYGVNS. Trimming removed 4 bases at V and 4 bases at J, with 11 bases between. The CDR3 sequence is 14 residues long. The CDR3 DNA follows: TGTGCCAGCAGTGGCGGGTCCCCATACAATGAGCAGTTCTTC. Its protein product is CASSGGSPYNEQFF. The whole variable domain, remainder taken from reference TRBV25-1 and TRBJ2-1, is EADIYQTPRYLVIGTGKKITLECSQTMGHDKMYWYQQDPGMELHLIHYSYGVNSTEKGDLSSESTVSRIRTEHFPLTLESARPSHTSQYLCASSGGSPYNEQFFGPGTRLTVL.

Turning to this clone: Other DNA variants within this sample encode the same CDR3. The CDR3 spells CASSVPTGGLGYTF. DNA of the CDR3: TGTGCCAGCAGCGTGCCGACAGGGGGTCTTGGCTACACCTTC. J is TRBJ1-2 and V is TRBV5-4; 9 bases align to TRBD1. Per the germline V gene, CDR1 is SGHNT and CDR2 is YYREEE (reference sequence). Germline trimming cut 4 bases from V and 7 bases from J; bases unmatched to any gene: 8. The CDR3 totals 14 residues.

This chain uses TRBV5-4 with TRBJ1-1; 8 nucleotides align to TRBD1. The CDR3 is 13 residues long. CDR1 is SGHNT and CDR2 is YYREEE in the germline V gene (reference sequence). V was pared by 9 bases and J by 3 bases, with 7 bases of the junction left unmatched. This CDR3 is CANVNRGDTEAFF. CDR3 nucleotide sequence: TGTGCCAACGTGAACAGGGGGGACACTGAAGCTTTCTTT.

V and J are TRBV7-8 and TRBJ2-3; 9 bases are shared with TRBD2. There are 17 residues in the CDR3. Germline V gene sequence: CDR1 SGHVS, CDR2 FQNEAQ. V lost 3 bases, J lost 2 bases, and 9 bases stayed unmatched. The CDR3 DNA reads TGTGCCAGCAGCTTCCCTCTTAGCGGGGGCCACACAGATACGCAGTATTTT. Translating it yields CASSFPLSGGHTDTQYF.